The rows below give T cell receptor beta chains drawn from one sample of a study of tumor-infiltrating lymphocytes in glioblastoma multiforme. Via MiXCR, TCRdb re-called the multiplex PCR reads, giving one row per CDR3 protein. The table includes tens of thousands of distinct CDR3 sequences, 60% to 75% detected once. The sample was brain tumor tissue. The receptors derive from a male donor with glioblastoma. Both conserved end residues are part of each CDR3. The D gene is left open where the match is weak. Clone size is stated in some rows and not others, as once, few, many or a class when expanded.

length	size	V	D	J	DNA	CDR3
16	medium-sized	TRBV6-2/TRBV6-3	-	TRBJ2-1	TGTGCCAGCAGTTACTCAGGCGGGGCTCTTTACAATGAGCAGTTCTTC	CASSYSGGALYNEQFF
14	-	TRBV7-9	-	TRBJ2-1	TGTGCCAGCAGCTTTGGCAGGGCTCGTAATGAGCAGTTCTTC	CASSFGRARNEQFF
15	-	TRBV20-1	-	TRBJ2-2	TGCAGTGCTAGTAGGCGGACAGATTACACCGGGGAGCTGTTTTTT	CSASRRTDYTGELFF
13	few	TRBV29-1	-	TRBJ2-1	TGCAGCTTTGAAGTACGACTGGATGGTGAGCAGTTCTTC	CSFEVRLDGEQFF
16	many	TRBV20-1	TRBD2	TRBJ2-3	TGCAGTGCTAGTGGGTCGTCTAGCGGGAGGACAGATACGCAGTATTTT	CSASGSSSGRTDTQYF
15	-	TRBV12-3/TRBV12-4	-	TRBJ2-1	TGTGCCAGCAGTTTATCCGGGTCCTTGAACAATGAGCAGTTCTTC	CASSLSGSLNNEQFF
12	medium-sized	TRBV29-1	-	TRBJ2-3	TGCAGCGTTAGAGTGGGTACGGATACGCAGTATTTT	CSVRVGTDTQYF
14	few	TRBV20-1	TRBD1	TRBJ2-7	TGTAGTGCTAGGCCCCAGGACAGGGAATACGAGCAGTACTTC	CSARPQDREYEQYF
16	many	TRBV6-5	-	TRBJ2-1	TGTGCCAGCAGTTCCGCTAGCGCCCACTCCTACAATGAGCAGTTCTTC	CASSSASAHSYNEQFF
14	-	TRBV28	TRBD1	TRBJ2-7	TGTGCCAGCATCCGGACAGGGAAGTCCCACGAGCAGTACTTC	CASIRTGKSHEQYF
14	-	TRBV7-9	-	TRBJ1-1	TGTGCCAGCAGCCTACGGAGGGAAAAATCTGAAACTTTCTTT	CASSLRREKSETFF
18	-	TRBV5-4	TRBD2	TRBJ2-2	TGTGCCAGCAGCACGGGTGGGACTAGCGGGAGCACTGCCGGGGAGCTGTTTTTT	CASSTGGTSGSTAGELFF
13	-	TRBV2	-	TRBJ2-7	TGTGCCAGCACCGAGGGGCGGGACTACGAGCAGTACTTC	CASTEGRDYEQYF
15	-	TRBV6-5	TRBD2	TRBJ2-4	TGTGCCAGCAGCCCGATTAGCGGGTTTAAAAACATTCAGTACTTC	CASSPISGFKNIQYF
12	-	TRBV20-1	-	TRBJ2-3	TGCAGTGCTAGAAGGGGGGGAGATACGCAGTATTTT	CSARRGGDTQYF
18	-	TRBV4-2	TRBD2	TRBJ2-1	TGTGCCAGCAGCCGAGCCCTTCGACTAGCGGGAAGGTACAATGAGCATTTCTTC	CASSRALRLAGRYNEHFF
14	few	TRBV11-2	TRBD1	TRBJ1-4	TGTGCCAGCAGCTTGACAGGGGCTAATGAAAAACTGTTTTTT	CASSLTGANEKLFF
14	many	TRBV20-1	-	TRBJ2-3	TGCAGTGCTAGACGGCGGGACGGCACAGATACGCAGTATTTT	CSARRRDGTDTQYF
12	many	TRBV28	-	TRBJ1-5	TGTGCCAGCAGTTTATACAATCAGCCCCAGCATTTT	CASSLYNQPQHF
12	many	TRBV12-3/TRBV12-4	-	TRBJ2-7	TGTGCCAGCAGCCCGGGAATCGACGAGCAGTACTTC	CASSPGIDEQYF
16	-	TRBV7-9	TRBD1	TRBJ1-1	TGTGCCAGCAGCTATAACCCCGGGACAGGGAACACTGAAGCTTTCTTT	CASSYNPGTGNTEAFF
16	few	TRBV7-2	-	TRBJ2-3	TGTGCCAGCACCCTAGGCCCGAGGGGTGGCACAGATACGCAGTATTTT	CASTLGPRGGTDTQYF
17	few	TRBV18	-	TRBJ2-6	TGTGCCAGCTCACCAGGGGGCAGGGGCTTTGGGGCCAACGTCCTGACTTTC	CASSPGGRGFGANVLTF
13	-	TRBV6-2/TRBV6-3	-	TRBJ2-7	TGTGCCAGCAGTTGTAGGGTGGACTACGAGCAGTACTTC	CASSCRVDYEQYF
14	many	TRBV6-6	TRBD2	TRBJ2-7	TGTGCCAGCAGTTACGGGGGGGGCTCCTACGAGCAGTACTTC	CASSYGGGSYEQYF
14	-	TRBV24-1	-	TRBJ2-1	TGTGCCACCAGTCGGGGCGGAGGAGACCCTGAGCAGTTCTTC	CATSRGGGDPEQFF
15	-	TRBV19	TRBD1	TRBJ2-7	TGTGCCAGTAGTTCTTCCGGGACAGGCTTCTACGAGCAGTACTTC	CASSSSGTGFYEQYF
13	-	TRBV14	-	TRBJ2-2	TGTGCCAGCAGCCTAGGGTTTGGCGGGGAGCTGTTTTTT	CASSLGFGGELFF
13	once	TRBV18	-	TRBJ2-1	TGTGCCAGCTCTCGCGACCCACTCAATGAGCAGTTCTTC	CASSRDPLNEQFF
14	-	TRBV12-3/TRBV12-4	-	TRBJ2-7	TGTGCCAGCAGTCTCCGGGACCGAGGCTACGAGCAGTACTTC	CASSLRDRGYEQYF
16	once	TRBV29-1	TRBD2	TRBJ2-2	TGCAGCGTTGAAGTGGGGACTAACGGTAACACCTGGGAGCTGTTTTTT	CSVEVGTNGNTWELFF
11	-	TRBV7-9	-	TRBJ2-2	TGTGCCAGCAGCCCAATCCGGAAGCTGTTTTTT	CASSPIRKLFF
13	many	TRBV20-1	-	TRBJ2-5	TGCAGTGCTAGAGATCGGGGAAAGGAGACCCAGTACTTC	CSARDRGKETQYF
14	-	TRBV11-1	-	TRBJ2-2	TGTGCCAGCAGCTTACTCGGGAGCACCCGTGAGCTGTTTTTT	CASSLLGSTRELFF
14	many	TRBV10-3	TRBD2	TRBJ2-3	TGTGCCATCAGTGATGAAGACGGGGGGGATACGCAGTATTTT	CAISDEDGGDTQYF
15	once	TRBV20-1	-	TRBJ2-3	TGCAGTGCTTCCCGGGGGGAGGGGGACACAGATACGCAGTATTTT	CSASRGEGDTDTQYF
16	many	TRBV20-1	-	TRBJ1-3	TGCAGTGCCGGGGACACCTCCTGGAAATCTGGAAACACCATATATTTT	CSAGDTSWKSGNTIYF
15	many	TRBV7-9	TRBD1	TRBJ2-7	TGTGCCAGCAGCAGCTACGGGACAGGGAGCGACGAGCAGTACTTC	CASSSYGTGSDEQYF
17	-	TRBV6-1	-	TRBJ2-7	TGTGCCAGCAGTGATCAGAGCCATAGAGAGGGCTCCTACGAGCAGTACTTC	CASSDQSHREGSYEQYF
12	-	TRBV18	-	TRBJ1-1	TGTGCCAGCTCACCAGGTCTCGCTGAAGCTTTCTTT	CASSPGLAEAFF
18	-	TRBV2	TRBD2	TRBJ2-1	TGTGCCAGCAGGAAGACTAGCGGGAGGGCGAGCTCCTACAATGAGCAGTTCTTC	CASRKTSGRASSYNEQFF
15	-	TRBV6-6	TRBD1	TRBJ2-1	TGTGCCGGCAGAACGGACAGGGTGGTCTACAGTGAGCAGTTCTTC	CAGRTDRVVYSEQFF
13	many	TRBV13	-	TRBJ1-1	TGTGCCAGCAGCTCGAGGGACGCCATTGAAGCTTTCTTT	CASSSRDAIEAFF
15	once	TRBV5-4	-	TRBJ2-2	TGTGCCAGCAGCATATACAGGAGAAGAACCGGGGAGCTGTTTTTT	CASSIYRRRTGELFF
13	-	TRBV6-1	-	TRBJ1-5	TGTGCCAGCAGCAACGGATGGCATCAGCCCCAGCATTTT	CASSNGWHQPQHF
14	many	TRBV30	-	TRBJ2-1	TGTGCCTGGAGTTGGGGGGGGCACTACAATGAGCAGTTCTTC	CAWSWGGHYNEQFF
13	-	TRBV12-3/TRBV12-4	-	TRBJ2-1	TGTGCCAGCAGTTTAGGGAGGTTCAATGAGCAGTTCTTC	CASSLGRFNEQFF
12	few	TRBV23-1	TRBD2	TRBJ2-1	TGCGCCAGGAGAGCGGGAGTAAATGAGCAGTTCTTC	CARRAGVNEQFF
14	-	TRBV4-1	-	TRBJ2-7	TGCGCCAGCAGCCAAGTTGCTATCGACTACGAGCAGTACTTC	CASSQVAIDYEQYF
15	-	TRBV7-2	TRBD2	TRBJ2-7	TGTGCCAGCAGCCCTAGGGGGAGCGGGAGTCTCGAGCAGTACTTC	CASSPRGSGSLEQYF
13	-	TRBV11-2	TRBD1	TRBJ1-5	TGTGCCAGCAGCCTCCAACAGGGGCAACCCCAGCATTTT	CASSLQQGQPQHF
14	-	TRBV11-2	-	TRBJ2-5	TGTGCCAGCAGCTTTGGGGTCTTCCAAGAGACCCAGTACTTC	CASSFGVFQETQYF
15	many	TRBV4-1	-	TRBJ2-5	TGCGCCAGCAGCCTGGTGGGCGGATCGTGGGAGACCCAGTACTTC	CASSLVGGSWETQYF
14	many	TRBV13	-	TRBJ2-3	TGTGCCAGCAGCTTAGACAGTTGGGGAGATACGCAGTATTTT	CASSLDSWGDTQYF
14	-	TRBV29-1	TRBD2	TRBJ2-1	TGCAACGTTTTGGGGGGGGAGATATACAATGAGCAGTTCTTC	CNVLGGEIYNEQFF
16	many	TRBV20-1	TRBD2	TRBJ2-2	TGCAGTGCTAGAGATGTTGGGACTAGCATCACCGGGGAGCTGTTTTTT	CSARDVGTSITGELFF
15	-	TRBV4-2	TRBD2	TRBJ2-3	TGTGCCAGCAGCCAAGGGACTAGCAACACAGATACGCAGTATTTT	CASSQGTSNTDTQYF
13	many	TRBV6-6	-	TRBJ1-1	TGTGCCAGCAGTTACCCCCCGGGACAACAAGCTTTCTTT	CASSYPPGQQAFF
13	many	TRBV28	-	TRBJ2-6	TGTGCCAGCAGTTTAGCTGGGGCCAACGTCCTGACTTTC	CASSLAGANVLTF